This entry lists 5 T cell receptor beta chains sequenced from one sample in a study of cytomegalovirus exposure and HLA in healthy donors. A multiplex PCR was run with 60 Vbeta primers and 13 Jbeta primers. Assay: immunoSEQ multiplex PCR; the TCRdb copy retains only in-frame clones and omits some. Counted here are fewer than 200,000 clones, 76% occurring once; the ten biggest clones make up 0.75% to 0.8%. Material: PBMCs. The receptors were gathered from a female donor in good health and CMV-seronegative.

The chain links TRBV9 to TRBJ2-7; D is ambiguous. The CDR3 totals 13 residues. With 3 bases removed from V and 4 bases from J, the gap between germline ends came to 11 bases. Germline CDR1 is SGDLS and CDR2 is YYNGEE. CDR3 residues: CASSDNAGYEQYF. CDR3 bases: TGTGCCAGCAGCGACAACGCAGGTTACGAGCAGTACTTC.

The CDR3 DNA reads TGTGCCAGCAGCTTACAAATCAGCTCCTACAATGAGCAGTTCTTC. This codes for CASSLQISSYNEQFF. V usage is TRBV5-4 and J usage is TRBJ2-1; D gene unclear. Between the trimmed V and J ends, which lost 2 bases and 0 bases, there was a span of 9 bases. The CDR3 extends over 15 amino acids. Germline V gives CDR1 SGHNT, CDR2 YYREEE (reference sequence). Using reference TRBV5-4 and TRBJ2-1 for the parts outside the CDR3, the full variable domain is ETGVTQSPTHLIKTRGQQVTLRCSSQSGHNTVSWYQQALGQGPQFIFQYYREEENGRGNFPPRFSGLQFPNYSSELNVNALELDDSALYLCASSLQISSYNEQFFGPGTRLTVL.

CDR3 loop: CASSPRTSGTTGELFF. The CDR3 nucleotides are TGTGCCAGCAGCCCAAGGACTAGCGGTACCACCGGGGAGCTGTTTTTT. The chain uses TRBV7-2 and TRBJ2-2; 10 bases fit TRBD2. V trimming: 5 bases; J trimming: 4 bases; junction bases outside the gene matches: 7. Germline-derived CDR1 and CDR2 are SGHTA and FQGNSA. The CDR3 contains 16 residues.

The V gene is TRBV27, the J gene TRBJ2-5, with 7 positions matching TRBD1. The length of the CDR3 is 14 residues. The trim removed 5 bases at V and 4 bases at J, leaving 7 bases unmatched. In germline, CDR1 is MNHEY, CDR2 SMNVEV (reference sequence). The CDR3 DNA is TGTGCCAGCAGTCTGAGGGGACAGTTAGAGACCCAGTACTTC. Protein product: CASSLRGQLETQYF.

The genes are TRBV7-2 and TRBJ2-2, with TRBD2 identical over 12 bases. There are 16 residues in the CDR3. V lost 5 bases, J lost 4 bases, and 5 bases stayed unmatched. Germline values: CDR1 SGHTA, CDR2 FQGNSA. DNA for the CDR3: TGTGCCAGCAGCCCAGGACTAGCGGGGTTCACCGGGGAGCTGTTTTTT. It specifies CASSPGLAGFTGELFF. Supplemented by reference TRBV7-2 and TRBJ2-2, the full variable domain reads GAGVSQSPSNKVTEKGKDVELRCDPISGHTALYWYRQSLGQGLEFLIYFQGNSAPDKSGLPSDRFSAERTGGSVSTLTIQRTQQEDSAVYLCASSPGLAGFTGELFFGEGSRLTVL.